These 22 T cell receptor beta chains share one sample of origin, sequenced in a study of blood T cell repertoires in COVID-19. Assay: immunoSEQ multiplex PCR; the TCRdb copy retains only in-frame clones and omits some. The data hold around 70,000 clones, with approximately 81% observed a single time. The sample consisted of peripheral blood. The receptor set was obtained from a woman aged 55-70 years with acute or convalescent COVID-19.

This clone appeared a few times. Here the CDR3 reads CASRRQVNQPQHF. The DNA for the CDR3 is TGTGCCAGCAGACGACAGGTCAATCAGCCCCAGCATTTT. The chain has TRBV6-5 and TRBJ1-5; D is possibly TRBD1 (6 bases). This CDR3 is 13 amino acids long. The V gene lost 6 bases and the J gene lost 3 bases, with 9 bases spanning the gap. CDR1 is MNHEY and CDR2 is SVGAGI in the germline V gene.

This chain uses TRBV3-1 (or the pseudogene TRBV3-2) with TRBJ1-2; 10 bases are shared with TRBD1. The V gene's germline CDR1 is LGHDT and CDR2 YNNKEL (reference sequence). Unmatched junction bases numbered 2, after V lost 4 bases and J lost 6 bases. The CDR3 covers 13 residues. Here the CDR3 reads CASSLGQGDGYTF. DNA for the CDR3: TGTGCCAGCAGCCTAGGACAGGGGGATGGCTACACCTTC.

The chain recombines TRBV2 with TRBJ2-1; TRBD1 agrees at 9 bases. This CDR3 is built from 15 residues. Trimming removed 6 bases from V and 3 bases from J; junction bases left unmatched: 6. The germline CDR1 and CDR2 sequences are SNHLY and FYNNEI. The CDR3 spells CASSSGTGLYNEQFF. CDR3 DNA sequence: TGTGCCAGCAGCTCCGGGACAGGGCTCTACAATGAGCAGTTCTTC.

J is TRBJ2-1 and V is TRBV10-1; TRBD2 matches at 8 bases. The trim removed 2 bases at V and 10 bases at J, leaving 7 bases unmatched. Germline V gene data show CDR1 as WNHNN and CDR2 as SYGVQD (reference sequence). The CDR3 is 14 amino acids. The CDR3 coding sequence is TGCGCCAGCAGTGAGAGTCGGGGGGGCGGGGAGCAGTTCTTC. This gives the protein CASSESRGGGEQFF.

The rearrangement joins TRBV18 to TRBJ2-1; possibly TRBD1 for D (6 bases). The CDR3 is made up of 15 amino acids. Germline assignment: CDR1 KGHSH and CDR2 LQKENI. V was clipped by 3 bases and J by 5 bases, with 14 bases between them. The CDR3 spells CASSPAQGKNNEQFF. The CDR3 coding sequence is TGTGCCAGCTCACCCGCACAGGGCAAGAACAATGAGCAGTTCTTC.

The chain carries TRBV20-1 and TRBJ2-3; 7 bases are shared with TRBD1. The CDR3 is made up of 16 amino acids. From germline, CDR1 is DFQATT and CDR2 SNEGSKA (reference sequence). With 3 bases clipped from V and 5 bases from J, the junction kept 14 bases outside the gene matches. CDR3 loop: CSASPPETGYGDTQYF. CDR3 in DNA: TGCAGTGCTAGTCCACCGGAGACAGGGTATGGAGATACGCAGTATTTT.

Relative to its sample, this clone is medium-sized. The chain is built from TRBV19 and TRBJ1-1, with D possibly TRBD1 on 5 matching bases. The V and J ends lost 0 bases and 8 bases respectively, with 16 bases between them. Per the germline V gene, CDR1 is LNHDA and CDR2 is SQIVND (reference sequence). The CDR3 is 15 amino acids. This CDR3 reads CASSIDLGRAGEAFF. CDR3 in DNA: TGTGCCAGTAGTATAGATCTCGGTAGGGCAGGGGAAGCTTTCTTT.

The chain couples TRBV24-1 to TRBJ2-1, with D possibly TRBD2 on 6 matching bases. Germline CDR1 and CDR2: KGHDR and SFDVKD. This CDR3 has 13 amino acids. Trimming pared 7 bases from V and 6 bases from J, leaving 12 bases between. For the CDR3, the DNA is TGTGCCACCAGCGAGGGAGGACTCAATGAGCAGTTCTTC. It specifies CATSEGGLNEQFF.

The chain carries TRBV3-1 (or the pseudogene TRBV3-2) and TRBJ1-6, with 7 bases lining up with TRBD1. Germline-derived CDR1 and CDR2 are LGHDT and YNNKEL (reference sequence). The CDR3 has 14 amino acids. V dropped 1 base and J dropped 9; count of bases not matched to a gene: 3. For the CDR3, the DNA is TGTGCCAGCAGCCAAGGGAGGGGGCGTTCACCCCTCCACTTT. It specifies CASSQGRGRSPLHF.

The chain joins TRBV7-2 to TRBJ1-2; D is unclear. Trimming shortened V by 5 bases and J by 6 bases, and 10 bases separated the two germline ends. Germline V gene sequence: CDR1 SGHTA, CDR2 FQGNSA. The CDR3 totals 12 residues. As DNA, the CDR3 is TGTGCCAGCAGCCAATCCCAAAATGGCTACACCTTC. This translates into CASSQSQNGYTF. Supplemented by reference TRBV7-2 and TRBJ1-2, the full variable domain reads GAGVSQSPSNKVTEKGKDVELRCDPISGHTALYWYRQSLGQGLEFLIYFQGNSAPDKSGLPSDRFSAERTGGSVSTLTIQRTQQEDSAVYLCASSQSQNGYTFGSGTRLTVV.

This chain joins TRBV19 and TRBJ1-1; D might be TRBD1 (6 bases). The CDR3 loop spans 15 amino acids. Deletions cut 3 bases from V and 5 bases from J, with 16 bases between. Germline lookup yields CDR1 LNHDA and CDR2 SQIVND (reference sequence). The CDR3 DNA follows: TGTGCCAGTAGTATTCACAGGGATGCTGGAACTGAAGCTTTCTTT. Translating gives CASSIHRDAGTEAFF.

V usage is TRBV6-5 and J usage is TRBJ2-1; TRBD1 is a possible D gene (5 bases). Trimming shortened V by 5 bases and J by 12 bases, and 11 bases separated the two germline ends. This CDR3 spans 11 amino acids. The germline CDR1 and CDR2 sequences are MNHEY and SVGAGI. CDR3 amino acids: CASSLLGRQFF. CDR3 DNA: TGTGCCAGCAGTCTCCTGGGGCGGCAGTTCTTC.

This sequence joins TRBV7-2 and TRBJ2-1, with 10 bases identical to TRBD2. Germline CDR1 reads SGHTA; CDR2 reads FQGNSA. The V gene end was trimmed by 2 bases and the J gene end by 8 bases; junction bases not matched to a gene: 6. This CDR3 contains 15 residues. As DNA, the CDR3 is TGTGCCAGCAGCTTAACCAGCGGGGGGGGTGATGAGCAGTTCTTC. Its translation: CASSLTSGGGDEQFF.

The genes are TRBV27 and TRBJ2-1, with 9 bases that match TRBD1. In germline, CDR1 is MNHEY, CDR2 SMNVEV (reference sequence). This CDR3 region has 14 residues. V lost 7 bases to trimming and J lost 5 bases; unmatched junction nucleotides: 6. The CDR3 reads CASTKGDRDNEQFF. Here the CDR3 DNA reads TGTGCCAGCACCAAAGGGGACAGGGACAATGAGCAGTTCTTC.

Points on this clone: A much larger clone sits a single nucleotide away, making a read error possible. The identical CDR3 is also encoded by other nucleotide sequences in the sample. This chain links TRBV6-5 with TRBJ1-2, with D possibly TRBD1 on 5 matching bases. Germline loops: CDR1 MNHEY, CDR2 SVGAGI. CDR3 length: 12 amino acids. V lost 7 bases and J lost 1, with 7 bases in between. CDR3 DNA: TGTGCCAGCAAAGGGGATAACTATGGCTACACCTTC. This sequence encodes CASKGDNYGYTF.

The V and J genes are TRBV6-1 and TRBJ1-6; D unclear. The CDR3 covers 12 residues. Germline loops: CDR1 MNHNS, CDR2 SASEGT. V dropped 1 base and J dropped 19 bases, with 14 bases sitting between them. Here the CDR3 DNA reads TGTGCCAGCAGTGAAGTTGTGGGAGGGCTGCACTTT. Its translation: CASSEVVGGLHF.

This clone was recorded a few times. The chain couples TRBV24-1 to TRBJ1-5; 7 bases align to TRBD1. V lost 12 bases, J lost 6 bases, and 7 bases stayed unmatched. There are 12 residues in the CDR3. Per the germline V gene, CDR1 is KGHDR and CDR2 is SFDVKD. The CDR3 sequence: CASQGLGQPQHF. CDR3 DNA: TGTGCCTCACAGGGGTTGGGTCAGCCCCAGCATTTT.

The chain combines TRBV2 with TRBJ1-6, with no clear D. Looked up from germline, CDR1 is SNHLY and CDR2 is FYNNEI. This CDR3 region has 15 residues. Trimming took 6 bases from V and 0 from J, leaving 9 bases between them. The CDR3, as DNA: TGTGCCAGCAGCGTAACTAGCTCCTATAATTCACCCCTCCACTTT. Its protein product is CASSVTSSYNSPLHF.

The chain uses TRBV18 and TRBJ2-7; the match to TRBD1 covers 8 bases. The CDR3 consists of 15 residues. CDR1 KGHSH and CDR2 LQKENI come from the germline V gene. V dropped 6 bases and J dropped 2; count of bases not matched to a gene: 9. CDR3 nucleotide sequence: TGTGCCAGCTCGCAAGAGGACAGGGCAACCTACGAGCAGTACGTC. Amino acid sequence: CASSQEDRATYEQYV.

The chain is built from TRBV5-4 and TRBJ1-2, with a possible D match to TRBD1 (6 bases). Germline assignment: CDR1 SGHNT and CDR2 YYREEE (reference sequence). The CDR3 has 18 amino acids. V dropped 0 bases and J dropped 4 bases, with 22 bases sitting between them. The CDR3 spells CASSLESGGPSRPYGYTF. CDR3 bases: TGTGCCAGCAGCTTGGAATCGGGGGGGCCCTCTCGGCCCTATGGCTACACCTTC.

The CDR3 protein is CASSDQGSPLHF. CDR3 coding DNA: TGTGCCAGCAGCGACCAGGGATCACCCCTCCACTTT. This sequence joins TRBV21-1 and TRBJ1-6; the table calls TRBD1, which could not be checked here. TRBV21-1 is flagged as a pseudogene. The CDR3 loop spans 12 amino acids.

The rearrangement uses TRBV30 and TRBJ1-1; tentative D call: TRBD1 (5 bases). V was cut by 5 bases and J by 1 base, with 11 bases left in between. This CDR3 spans 13 amino acids. CDR1 and CDR2 from the germline V gene are GTSNPN and SVGIG (reference sequence). CDR3 sequence reads: CAWVSQGNTEAFF. CDR3 in DNA: TGTGCCTGGGTTTCTCAGGGGAACACTGAAGCTTTCTTT.